The T cell receptor (beta chain) described here comes from a study of shared clonotypes between healthy human individuals. Turning to the study itself: Each donor contributed plates that comprised three CD4 naive, three CD4 memory, two CD8 naive and one CD8 memory.

Trimming took 4 bases from V and 2 from J, leaving 14 bases between them. Germline V gene data show CDR1 as SGHNT and CDR2 as YENEEA. The CDR3 spans 15 residues. Regarding the study as a whole: Relative to their counterparts shared across all four donors, non-shared clonotypes exhibited diminished generation probabilities. Only blood samples were collected, and tissue repertoires likely differ.

Assay used: immunoSEQ multiplex PCR; TCRdb lists only in-frame clones, some missing. Here the sample spans fewer than 1.6 million clones, less than 99% being singletons. As regards this clone: Antigen: not known.

Researchers partitioned CD4+ cells into CD45RA+ naive and CD45RA-negative memory subsets. Sequences were obtained from naive CD4+ T cells sorted from blood. Indicated subset: CD45RA+ positively selected. The receptor was derived from a man in his thirties or forties in good health. The chain recombines TRBV11-3 with TRBJ2-5, with D possibly TRBD1 on 6 matching bases. CDR3 DNA: TGTGCCAGCAGCTCGCAGGGGAAAGGTCAAGAGACCCAGTACTTC. It codes for CASSSQGKGQETQYF.